Sequencing of this T cell receptor beta chain was carried out in a study of identifying expanded T cells in peripheral blood. Study conclusions and caveats: Roughly two-week clone count variance significantly increased as total template count grew.

Remarks on this clone: Its antigen is still unknown.

Clones were read by immunoSEQ multiplex PCR, and TCRdb kept only the in-frame ones, dropping some. The table includes 100,000 or so clones, 70% to 90% detected once. The germline CDR1 and CDR2 sequences are MNHNY and SVGAGI (reference sequence). Trimming took 7 bases from V and 8 from J, leaving 15 bases between them. The CDR3 contains 14 residues. V gene TRBV6-6 combines with J gene TRBJ1-6, with D tentatively TRBD1 (6 bases). This TCR came from a person aged 18 to 75 in good health. What was sequenced was blood. This CDR3 is CASTLRGLDSPLHF. The CDR3 DNA is TGTGCCAGCACCTTACGGGGGCTGGATTCACCCCTCCACTTT.